Below, 19 T cell receptor beta chains from the same sample are listed, as sequenced in a study of CD8 T cells in Susac syndrome. It was with random hexamers that 0.5 to 1 ug RNA was reverse transcribed. MiXCR, applied by TCRdb to the immunoSEQ multiplex PCR reads, yields one record per CDR3 protein. The sample lists about 300,000 distinct CDR3 sequences, about 90% occurring once. The specimen sequenced was CD4+ T cells from PBMCs. The receptors were gathered from a human donor with multiple sclerosis.

The V gene is TRBV29-1, the J gene TRBJ2-1; the match to TRBD2 covers 8 bases. This CDR3 has 15 residues. Germline V gene data show CDR1 as SQVTM and CDR2 as ANQGSEA. V was clipped by 5 bases and J by 7 bases; unmatched bases: 13. The CDR3 region has the DNA TGCAGCGTTTTCTCGAGTCGGGGGGGCCTAAATGAGCAGTTCTTC. It specifies CSVFSSRGGLNEQFF.

The chain couples TRBV7-2 to TRBJ2-7, with D possibly TRBD2 on 5 matching bases. Germline-derived CDR1 and CDR2 are SGHTA and FQGNSA. This CDR3 is built from 15 residues. V was trimmed by 5 bases and J by 5 bases, leaving 19 bases between them. The CDR3 reads CASSRRTGSRHEQYF. CDR3 DNA sequence: TGTGCCAGCAGCCGACGCACGGGAAGCCGCCACGAGCAGTACTTC.

The V and J genes are TRBV7-3 and TRBJ2-3, with D possibly matching TRBD2 (7 bases). Germline V lookup: CDR1 SGHTA, CDR2 FQGTGA. This CDR3 comprises 15 residues. V was shortened by 5 bases and J by 2 bases, with 14 bases between the two germline ends. In DNA, the CDR3 is TGTGCCAGCAGCCCGGGGAGGGGGATCACAGATACGCAGTATTTT. Protein: CASSPGRGITDTQYF.

V and J are TRBV20-1 and TRBJ2-7, with 8 positions matching TRBD2. There are 13 residues in the CDR3. The J segment lost 0 bases and the V segment lost 6 bases, leaving 4 bases of the junction unmatched. From germline, CDR1 is DFQATT and CDR2 SNEGSKA (reference sequence). The CDR3 here is CSAGGGFSYEQYF. The CDR3, as DNA: TGCAGTGCCGGGGGGGGTTTCTCCTACGAGCAGTACTTC.

The chain is built from TRBV6-2 or TRBV6-3 and TRBJ2-3; D is possibly TRBD1 (7 bases). With 0 bases removed from V and 8 bases from J, the gap between germline ends came to 15 bases. This CDR3 is built from 15 residues. Germline-derived CDR1 and CDR2 are MNHEY and SVGEGT. This CDR3 reads CASSYSTGRIGTQYF. The CDR3 DNA follows: TGTGCCAGCAGTTACTCGACAGGGAGGATAGGTACGCAGTATTTT.

The chain has TRBV7-3 and TRBJ2-7, with D maybe TRBD1 (6 bases). Germline V gene data show CDR1 as SGHTA and CDR2 as FQGTGA. Trimming cost V 4 bases and J 4 bases, with 11 bases left between them. This CDR3 comprises 13 residues. The CDR3 sequence: CASSSQGIYEQYF. The CDR3 DNA sequence: TGTGCCAGCAGCTCGCAGGGGATTTACGAGCAGTACTTC. The variable domain in full, completed from reference TRBV7-3 and TRBJ2-7, reads GAGVSQTPSNKVTEKGKYVELRCDPISGHTALYWYRQSLGQGPEFLIYFQGTGAADDSGLPNDRFFAVRPEGSVSTLKIQRTERGDSAVYLCASSSQGIYEQYFGPGTRLTVT.

The chain has TRBV30 and TRBJ2-1, with a tentative D call TRBD2 (6 bases). Trimming stripped 0 bases from V and 5 bases from J, with 14 bases between. The CDR3 is made up of 15 amino acids. Germline V lookup: CDR1 GTSNPN, CDR2 SVGIG (reference sequence). The CDR3 region is CAWSVLSRGNNEQFF. The CDR3 DNA is TGTGCCTGGAGTGTACTCTCGCGGGGCAACAATGAGCAGTTCTTC.

The rearrangement links TRBV6-1 to TRBJ1-1; D is perhaps TRBD1 (6 bases). CDR1 is MNHNS and CDR2 is SASEGT in the germline V gene. The CDR3 covers 13 residues. With 8 bases removed from V and 2 bases from J, the gap between germline ends came to 12 bases. The chain's CDR3 is CASLRTVNTEAFF. The CDR3 bases are TGTGCCAGCCTCCGGACAGTAAACACTGAAGCTTTCTTT.

This rearrangement joins TRBV4-2 to TRBJ2-1; 9 bases line up with TRBD1. V was pared by 1 base and J by 5 bases, with 0 bases of the junction left unmatched. The CDR3 loop spans 14 amino acids. The germline gives CDR1 LGHNA, CDR2 YNFKEQ. CDR3 DNA sequence: TGTGCCAGCAGCCAAGGGGACAGGGACAATGAGCAGTTCTTC. It codes for CASSQGDRDNEQFF.

The chain is built from TRBV7-6 and TRBJ1-6; D is unclear. V was clipped by 4 bases and J by 11 bases, with 12 bases between them. The CDR3 runs to 13 residues. CDR1 is SGHVS and CDR2 is FNYEAQ in the germline V gene. CDR3 DNA: TGTGCCAGCAGCTCGTCGATAGGAGCACCCCTCCACTTT. It is translated as CASSSSIGAPLHF.

This clonotype was seen just once. V is TRBV7-8 and J is TRBJ2-2; 9 nucleotides match TRBD2. J lost 5 bases, V lost 4 bases, and 17 bases had no gene match. The CDR3 is made up of 19 amino acids. Germline lookup yields CDR1 SGHVS and CDR2 FQNEAQ. CDR3 loop: CASSSATVSGRLGTGELFF. CDR3 DNA: TGTGCCAGCAGCTCCGCGACAGTTAGCGGGAGACTGGGAACCGGGGAGCTGTTTTTT.

The chain couples TRBV7-9 to TRBJ1-2, with D uncertain. The CDR3 sequence is 15 residues long. The germline V gene encodes CDR1 SEHNR and CDR2 FQNEAQ (reference sequence). Between the trimmed V and J ends, which lost 5 bases and 8 bases, there was a span of 21 bases. CDR3 DNA sequence: TGTGCCAGCAGCACTTATGGAGTTGGGTTTCAGGGCTACACCTTC. Protein: CASSTYGVGFQGYTF.

This clonotype was detected a few times. The chain couples TRBV24-1 to TRBJ1-1, with TRBD1 identical over 8 bases. With V trimmed by 3 bases and J by 2 bases, 4 bases remained unmatched. The CDR3 extends over 15 amino acids. Per the germline V gene, CDR1 is KGHDR and CDR2 is SFDVKD. The CDR3 protein is CATSDPGQGNTEAFF. The DNA of the CDR3 is TGTGCCACCAGTGATCCCGGACAGGGAAACACTGAAGCTTTCTTT.

V gene TRBV29-1 combines with J gene TRBJ2-7; no reliable D call. Germline V gives CDR1 SQVTM, CDR2 ANQGSEA. V shed 3 bases and J shed 5 bases, with 11 bases lying between them. This CDR3 is 12 amino acids long. The CDR3 protein is CSVEGGGDEQYF. CDR3 nucleotide sequence: TGCAGCGTTGAGGGCGGTGGAGACGAGCAGTACTTC.

This sequence joins TRBV12-3 or TRBV12-4 and TRBJ2-3; the D is unclear. V was cut by 3 bases and J by 0 bases, with 10 bases left in between. The CDR3 runs 15 residues. CDR3 nucleotides: TGTGCCAGCAGTTTGGGCAGGCCCAGCACAGATACGCAGTATTTT. The encoded protein is CASSLGRPSTDTQYF.

This chain uses TRBV7-2 with TRBJ2-6; possibly TRBD1 for D (5 bases). V lost 5 bases and J lost 1, with 9 bases in between. CDR1 is SGHTA, CDR2 FQGNSA, per germline. CDR3 length: 15 amino acids. Written as DNA, the CDR3 is TGTGCCAGCAGCCTTTCAGGGTCTGGGGCCAACGTCCTGACTTTC. Translated: CASSLSGSGANVLTF. Variable domain in full (rest from reference TRBV7-2 and TRBJ2-6): GAGVSQSPSNKVTEKGKDVELRCDPISGHTALYWYRQSLGQGLEFLIYFQGNSAPDKSGLPSDRFSAERTGGSVSTLTIQRTQQEDSAVYLCASSLSGSGANVLTFGAGSRLTVL.

In regard to this clonotype: A read error may account for a junction end that differs from germline. The chain joins TRBV4-2 to TRBJ2-1; 7 positions agree with TRBD1. Per the germline V gene, CDR1 is LGHNA and CDR2 is YNFKEQ. There are 16 residues in the CDR3. This CDR3 reads CASSQDRGRSYNEQFF. CDR3 nucleotides: TGTGCCAGCAGCCAAGATAGGGGGCGGAGCTACAATGAACAGTTCTTC.

The rearrangement links TRBV6-5 to TRBJ2-7; no clear D gene. CDR1 is MNHEY, CDR2 SVGAGI, per germline. The V and J ends lost 7 bases and 4 bases respectively, with 17 bases between them. The CDR3 contains 14 residues. CDR3 sequence reads: CASTRTVGWYEQYF. CDR3 sequence (DNA): TGTGCCAGCACCCGAACAGTCGGGTGGTACGAGCAGTACTTC.

The chain joins TRBV19 to TRBJ2-1, with D tentatively TRBD2 (7 bases). Germline V gene sequence: CDR1 LNHDA, CDR2 SQIVND (reference sequence). V dropped 7 bases and J dropped 8 bases, with 21 bases sitting between them. The CDR3 covers 15 residues. The CDR3 here is CASKGEGPRVHEQFF. The CDR3 bases are TGTGCCAGTAAGGGGGAGGGCCCGCGGGTTCATGAGCAGTTCTTC.